The 28 T cell receptor beta chains given below trace back to one sample, sequenced in a study of patients and donors after allogeneic stem cell transplantation. From the RT-PCR reads, TCRdb called clonotypes with MiXCR, one entry per CDR3 protein. The sample lists around 160,000 distinct CDR3 sequences, about 29% seen once, with under 3.5% in the top ten. Material for sequencing was blood, either unsorted or a sorted T cell fraction (not recorded which). The receptors come from a human donor who was either an allogeneic HSCT recipient or a stem cell or donor lymphocyte infusion donor (not recorded which). It is not recorded whose cells these are; they may come from a transplant donor.

The table lists this clonotype with a few counts. This rearrangement joins TRBV5-1 to TRBJ2-7, with 8 bases lining up with TRBD2. CDR1 is SGHRS, CDR2 YFSETQ, per germline. The V gene end was trimmed by 1 base and the J gene end by 4 bases; junction bases not matched to a gene: 7. This CDR3 is 15 amino acids long. The CDR3 DNA sequence: TGCGCCAGCAGCTTGTTAGCGGGAACGTGGTACGAGCAGTACTTC. This encodes CASSLLAGTWYEQYF.

This clonotype has ten or more counts. The J gene is TRBJ1-5, the V gene TRBV5-1; the D is unclear. Germline lookup yields CDR1 SGHRS and CDR2 YFSETQ. This CDR3 region has 14 residues. V shed 2 bases and J shed 5 bases, with 11 bases lying between them. In DNA, the CDR3 is TGCGCCAGCAGCTTCACGGGCGTGGATCAGCCCCAGCATTTT. It yields the protein CASSFTGVDQPQHF.

The gene calls are TRBV4-3 and TRBJ2-2, with 15 bases identical to TRBD2. This CDR3 has 20 residues. Germline CDR1 LGHNA, CDR2 YSLEER. Trimming at V came to 0 bases and at J to 4 bases, leaving 9 bases not matched to a gene. The CDR3 sequence is CASSQDPRRGLAGGTGELFF. CDR3 DNA: TGCGCCAGCAGCCAAGATCCGAGGAGGGGACTAGCGGGAGGCACCGGGGAGCTGTTTTTT.

This chain joins TRBV29-1 and TRBJ2-7, with D unresolved. Germline V gene data show CDR1 as SQVTM and CDR2 as ANQGSEA. V lost 6 bases, J lost 2 bases, and 11 bases lay in between. The CDR3 spans 12 residues. CDR3 in DNA: TGCAGCGTCCAGGACGGGCCCTACGAGCAGTACTTC. It specifies CSVQDGPYEQYF.

The rearrangement joins TRBV7-2 to TRBJ1-5; TRBD1 matches at 7 bases. V lost 2 bases, J lost 6 bases, and 7 bases stayed unmatched. The germline V gene has CDR1 SGHTA and CDR2 FQGNSA. CDR3 size: 15 residues. This CDR3 is CASSLRTGHSQPQHF. The CDR3 coding sequence is TGTGCCAGCAGCTTACGGACAGGACACTCTCAGCCCCAGCATTTT. Variable domain in full (rest from reference TRBV7-2 and TRBJ1-5): GAGVSQSPSNKVTEKGKDVELRCDPISGHTALYWYRQSLGQGLEFLIYFQGNSAPDKSGLPSDRFSAERTGGSVSTLTIQRTQQEDSAVYLCASSLRTGHSQPQHFGDGTRLSIL.

The chain uses TRBV9 and TRBJ2-1, with 8 bases aligning to TRBD2. V shed 3 bases, J shed 5 bases, and the junction held 10 bases outside the gene matches. The CDR3 extends over 16 amino acids. Germline assignment: CDR1 SGDLS and CDR2 YYNGEE. CDR3 sequence: CASSDPGRAKDNEQFF. The CDR3 DNA follows: TGTGCCAGCAGCGACCCCGGGAGGGCAAAAGACAATGAGCAGTTCTTC.

This chain uses TRBV7-6 with TRBJ2-1; perhaps TRBD2 as D (5 bases). Germline V gives CDR1 SGHVS, CDR2 FNYEAQ. The V end was cut by 6 bases, the J end by 10 bases, with 16 bases between. The CDR3 consists of 13 residues. The CDR3 nucleotides read TGTGCCAGCAGTCTTGGACTCCTTAACGAGCAGTTCTTC. Translated, it gives CASSLGLLNEQFF. The full variable domain, completed using reference TRBV7-6 and TRBJ2-1, is GAGVSQSPRYKVTKRGQDVALRCDPISGHVSLYWYRQALGQGPEFLTYFNYEAQQDKSGLPNDRFSAERPEGSISTLTIQRTEQRDSAMYRCASSLGLLNEQFFGPGTRLTVL.

This clonotype has more than one count but fewer than ten. V usage is TRBV7-2 and J usage is TRBJ1-1; a weak D match, TRBD1 (5 bases). CDR3 length equals 16 residues. The V end lost 9 bases, the J end lost 1 base, and 21 bases lay between the germline ends. Germline V lookup: CDR1 SGHTA, CDR2 FQGNSA. CDR3 amino acids: CASQISGGTANTEAFF. The CDR3 DNA sequence: TGTGCCAGTCAGATCTCTGGAGGGACGGCGAACACTGAAGCTTTCTTT.

In this sample, this clonotype turned up a few times. This rearrangement joins TRBV4-1 to TRBJ1-5; D may be TRBD1 (5 bases). Trimming pared 1 base from V and 1 base from J, leaving 11 bases between. This CDR3 contains 16 residues. Germline lookup yields CDR1 MGHRA and CDR2 YSYEKL. CDR3 sequence: CASSQVPGLSNQPQHF. In nucleotides, the CDR3 is TGCGCCAGCAGCCAAGTTCCAGGGTTGAGCAATCAGCCCCAGCATTTT.

This clonotype was detected a few times. V and J are TRBV10-3 and TRBJ2-5; TRBD2 matches at 7 bases. V was pared by 6 bases and J by 9 bases, with 7 bases of the junction left unmatched. Germline V CDR1 and CDR2: ENHRY, SYGVKD. CDR3 length: 12 amino acids. The CDR3 sequence: CAISIGEGAQYF. The CDR3 region has the DNA TGTGCCATCAGCATCGGGGAGGGAGCCCAGTACTTC.

The sample holds many counts of this clonotype. This chain connects TRBV6-2 or TRBV6-3 to TRBJ2-1, with a possible D match to TRBD1 (5 bases). V dropped 3 bases and J dropped 3 bases, with 15 bases sitting between them. The CDR3 covers 16 residues. Germline CDR1 and CDR2: MNHEY and SVGEGT. CDR3 DNA: TGTGCCAGCAGTTATTTGTCGACAGTTGACTACAATGAGCAGTTCTTC. Encoded protein: CASSYLSTVDYNEQFF.

The chain recombines TRBV7-2 with TRBJ1-3, with D hard to call. The germline gives CDR1 SGHTA, CDR2 FQGNSA. The CDR3 extends over 17 amino acids. With 3 bases removed from V and 0 bases from J, the gap between germline ends came to 15 bases. CDR3: CASSFGFVGFSGNTIYF. DNA of the CDR3: TGTGCCAGCAGCTTTGGGTTTGTGGGGTTCTCTGGAAACACCATATATTTT.

This clonotype was observed a handful of times. The chain couples TRBV9 to TRBJ1-1, with D hard to call. The CDR3 length is 15 residues. Germline lookup yields CDR1 SGDLS and CDR2 YYNGEE. V dropped 0 bases and J dropped 2 bases, with 11 bases sitting between them. CDR3 sequence: CASSVGGKPNTEAFF. CDR3 nucleotides: TGTGCCAGCAGCGTAGGGGGAAAGCCCAACACTGAAGCTTTCTTT.

In its sample, this clonotype was seen a few times. J is TRBJ1-1 and V is TRBV7-8; 8 bases fit TRBD1. Per the germline V gene, CDR1 is SGHVS and CDR2 is FQNEAQ. Germline trimming cut 5 bases from V and 10 bases from J; bases unmatched to any gene: 12. The CDR3 runs to 14 residues. The CDR3 DNA sequence: TGTGCCAGCAGCCCCGACTTTGACAGGGGCGGAGCTTTCTTT. This translates into CASSPDFDRGGAFF.

The gene calls are TRBV2 and TRBJ2-1; TRBD1 agrees at 7 bases. Germline CDR1 reads SNHLY; CDR2 reads FYNNEI. The CDR3 sequence is 15 residues long. V dropped 1 base and J dropped 4; count of bases not matched to a gene: 4. CDR3 loop: CASSEEAGGYNEQFF. In nucleotides, the CDR3 is TGTGCCAGCAGTGAAGAGGCAGGGGGTTACAATGAGCAGTTCTTC.

The table lists this clonotype with a few counts. The chain has TRBV7-3 and TRBJ1-1; TRBD1 matches 8 bases. The junction had 5 bases not matched to a gene; V was cut back by 6 bases and J by 8 bases. This CDR3 is 12 amino acids long. Germline loops: CDR1 SGHTA, CDR2 FQGTGA. CDR3 loop: CASSSGDREAFF. The CDR3 DNA reads as TGTGCCAGCAGTTCAGGGGACAGGGAAGCTTTCTTT.

DNA for the CDR3: TGTGCCAGCAGATTTCGCCGTAGCACAGATACGCAGTATTTT. It is translated as CASRFRRSTDTQYF. V usage is TRBV6-2 or TRBV6-3 and J usage is TRBJ2-3; D ambiguous. CDR3 size: 14 residues. V lost 6 bases to trimming and J lost 0 bases, with 10 bases between them. Germline assignment: CDR1 MNHEY and CDR2 SVGEGT.

V gene TRBV12-3 or TRBV12-4 combines with J gene TRBJ2-7, with D possibly being TRBD1 or TRBD2 (5 bases each). This CDR3 contains 15 residues. The germline V and J ends were trimmed by 5 bases and 0 bases, with 14 bases remaining between them. As DNA, the CDR3 is TGTGCCAGCAGTCTCATCCGGGACGGCTCCTACGAGCAGTACTTC. Translated, it gives CASSLIRDGSYEQYF.

J is TRBJ2-7 and V is TRBV6-5, with unresolved D. Germline V gene data show CDR1 as MNHEY and CDR2 as SVGAGI. The CDR3 length is 15 residues. Deletions cut 0 bases from V and 4 bases from J, with 13 bases between. The DNA of the CDR3 is TGTGCCAGCAGTTACTCGAAGGGTCTGGGATACGAGCAGTACTTC. This encodes CASSYSKGLGYEQYF.

The chain has TRBV27 and TRBJ2-1, with a possible D match to TRBD1 (5 bases). The CDR3 contains 14 residues. Germline V CDR1 and CDR2: MNHEY, SMNVEV (reference sequence). V lost 6 bases, J lost 8 bases, and 17 bases lay in between. The CDR3 DNA follows: TGTGCCAGCAGCCCCTCTCAGGGTTGGGATGAGCAGTTCTTC. Amino acid sequence: CASSPSQGWDEQFF.

The V and J genes are TRBV7-9 and TRBJ2-1; D remains unclear. The CDR3 is made up of 14 amino acids. The germline V and J ends were trimmed by 5 bases and 2 bases, with 10 bases remaining between them. The germline CDR1 and CDR2 sequences are SEHNR and FQNEAQ (reference sequence). For the CDR3, the DNA is TGTGCCAGCAGCCCCCCGACAACCTACAATGAGCAGTTCTTC. Translated: CASSPPTTYNEQFF.

This rearrangement joins TRBV4-3 to TRBJ2-7, with 9 bases aligning to TRBD2. Looked up from germline, CDR1 is LGHNA and CDR2 is YSLEER. V gave up 0 bases and J gave up 6 bases; unmatched junction bases: 6. This CDR3 contains 15 residues. The CDR3 sequence: CASSQEPAGGREQYF. Here the CDR3 DNA reads TGCGCCAGCAGCCAAGAACCAGCGGGAGGTCGCGAGCAGTACTTC.

This clonotype was counted only a few times. The V gene is TRBV29-1, the J gene TRBJ1-1; no firm D call. CDR3 size: 12 residues. Trimming took off 3 bases at V and 1 base at J, with 6 bases between the two ends. Per the germline V gene, CDR1 is SQVTM and CDR2 is ANQGSEA. CDR3 sequence: CSVDRGNTEAFF. CDR3 DNA: TGCAGCGTTGACAGAGGGAACACTGAAGCTTTCTTT.

This clonotype was counted between two and nine times. The V and J genes are TRBV4-1 and TRBJ2-1; possibly TRBD2 for D (6 bases). This CDR3 region has 16 residues. Germline CDR1 is MGHRA and CDR2 is YSYEKL. Deletions cut 5 bases from V and 4 bases from J, with 18 bases between. CDR3 residues: CASSEPGLLGYNEQFF. DNA for the CDR3: TGCGCCAGCAGCGAACCGGGACTCCTCGGGTACAATGAGCAGTTCTTC.

Remarks on this clonotype: This may come from a read error, since a much larger clone is one base off. Here the CDR3 DNA reads TGTGCCAGCAGCCGCGACCGGCTCTCGGAAATACTGTTTTTT. This sequence encodes CASSRDRLSEILFF. This rearrangement joins TRBV6-2 or TRBV6-3 to TRBJ1-4; D unresolved. Germline CDR1 is MNHEY and CDR2 is SVGEGT. The CDR3 is made up of 14 amino acids.

The table lists this clonotype with a few counts. This chain links TRBV5-1 with TRBJ2-3; D perhaps matches TRBD2 (5 bases). This CDR3 has 14 amino acids. CDR1 SGHRS and CDR2 YFSETQ come from the germline V gene. Trimming cost V 6 bases and J 3 bases, with 14 bases left between them. CDR3 loop: CASNRAPGTDTQYF. The CDR3, as DNA: TGCGCCAGCAACCGGGCCCCGGGAACAGATACGCAGTATTTT.

The genes are TRBV20-1 and TRBJ2-1; TRBD1 is a possible D gene (5 bases). V dropped 4 bases and J dropped 10 bases, with 17 bases sitting between them. The CDR3 is made up of 13 amino acids. Germline CDR1 reads DFQATT; CDR2 reads SNEGSKA (reference sequence). CDR3 sequence: CSAKGILVLEQFF. DNA of the CDR3: TGCAGTGCTAAGGGGATTTTGGTCTTAGAGCAGTTCTTC.

This clonotype was detected only a few times. V usage is TRBV12-3 or TRBV12-4 and J usage is TRBJ2-2; 7 bases agree with TRBD1. V trimming: 2 bases; J trimming: 4 bases; junction bases outside the gene matches: 4. CDR3 length: 15 residues. In nucleotides, the CDR3 is TGTGCCAGCAGTTTACGACAGGGATTCACCGGGGAGCTGTTTTTT. Its protein is CASSLRQGFTGELFF.